The 9 T cell receptor beta chains in this list originate from one sample, sequenced in a study of post-analysis software for immune sequencing data. General observations from the study: Roughly five TRBV segments were more frequent in patients than controls; TRBV5-6, TRBV5-1 and TRBV20-1 belonged to this group.

Their antigens remain unidentified. TCR beta cDNA libraries included unique molecular identifiers. From the PCR reads, TCRdb called clonotypes with MiXCR, one entry per CDR3 protein. The sample yields about 570,000 distinct CDR3 sequences, 30% to 40% seen once. Source material: blood. These receptors were taken from a girl aged 2-17 years with multiple sclerosis.

This clonotype has a handful of counts. The CDR3 DNA reads as TGTGCCAGCAGGACTGCCGTTAGATACACTGAAGCTTTCTTT. It encodes CASRTAVRYTEAFF. The chain uses TRBV28 and TRBJ1-1; D call uncertain. This CDR3 region has 14 residues. Germline assignment: CDR1 MDHEN and CDR2 SYDVKM. The V end lost 6 bases, the J end lost 3 bases, and 14 bases lay between the germline ends.

The gene calls are TRBV12-3 or TRBV12-4 and TRBJ2-1; D gene uncertain. V gave up 1 base and J gave up 5 bases, with 6 bases separating them. The CDR3 length is 13 residues. The CDR3 DNA sequence: TGTGCCAGCAGTTTAGAACCGAACAATGAGCAGTTCTTC. Its translation is CASSLEPNNEQFF.

The chain links TRBV5-5 to TRBJ1-2; perhaps TRBD1 as D (5 bases). CDR3 length equals 13 residues. Germline assignment: CDR1 SGHKS and CDR2 YYEKEE (reference sequence). The V and J ends lost 3 bases and 8 bases respectively, with 14 bases between them. CDR3: CASSSDSLGGYTF. CDR3 DNA: TGTGCCAGCAGCTCCGACAGCCTTGGCGGCTACACCTTC.

V usage is TRBV6-5 and J usage is TRBJ2-7, with a tentative D call TRBD2 (6 bases). The germline V gene encodes CDR1 MNHEY and CDR2 SVGAGI. V lost 1 base and J 7 bases, leaving 17 bases between the germline ends. The CDR3 length is 15 residues. CDR3 protein: CASSYLSNKAGEQYF. The CDR3 DNA follows: TGTGCCAGCAGTTACTTGTCTAACAAGGCGGGGGAGCAGTACTTC.

This chain links TRBV3-1 with TRBJ2-1; 9 nucleotides agree with TRBD2. CDR1 and CDR2 from the germline V gene are LGHDT and YNNKEL (reference sequence). This CDR3 is 16 amino acids long. V dropped 4 bases and J dropped 8; count of bases not matched to a gene: 12. CDR3 sequence reads: CASSLSGGGAIHEQFF. DNA for the CDR3: TGTGCCAGCAGCCTTTCTGGCGGGGGGGCCATTCATGAGCAGTTCTTC.

V and J are TRBV20-1 and TRBJ1-5; tentatively, D is TRBD1 (5 bases). V lost 4 bases, J lost 6 bases, and 19 bases lay in between. Germline V gene sequence: CDR1 DFQATT, CDR2 SNEGSKA (reference sequence). The CDR3 extends over 15 amino acids. Here the CDR3 reads CSAITPPVGGQPQHF. The CDR3 DNA reads as TGCAGTGCTATAACTCCGCCCGTCGGGGGTCAGCCCCAGCATTTT.

This clonotype was counted only a few times. The rearrangement uses TRBV20-1 and TRBJ1-5; D call uncertain. Germline values: CDR1 DFQATT, CDR2 SNEGSKA (reference sequence). The V and J ends lost 7 bases and 0 bases respectively, with 28 bases between them. This CDR3 comprises 19 residues. The CDR3 spells CSDPRNKAFSPYSNQPQHF. As DNA, the CDR3 is TGCAGTGACCCCCGGAACAAGGCTTTTTCCCCTTATAGCAATCAGCCCCAGCATTTT.

V and J are TRBV4-1 and TRBJ1-1; no reliable D call. CDR1 is MGHRA and CDR2 is YSYEKL in the germline V gene. V was clipped by 1 base and J by 1 base, with 10 bases between them. The CDR3 totals 15 residues. In DNA form, the CDR3 reads TGCGCCAGCAGCCAAGGGTTACAAACGAACACTGAAGCTTTCTTT. Encoded protein: CASSQGLQTNTEAFF.

This clonotype turned up a few times. The J gene is TRBJ2-7, the V gene TRBV5-1; D remains ambiguous. The CDR3 has 16 amino acids. Germline V gene lookup returns CDR1 SGHRS and CDR2 YFSETQ. Trimming left V 4 bases short and J 3 bases short, with 20 bases between. CDR3 DNA sequence: TGCGCCAGCAGCCTTTCGGGCGAGGTCTTCAACTACGAGCAGTACTTC. Translated: CASSLSGEVFNYEQYF.